Listed below are T cell receptor beta chains from one sample, sequenced in a study of cytomegalovirus exposure and HLA in healthy donors. The method was immunoSEQ multiplex PCR; TCRdb's version includes in-frame clones alone and lacks a portion of them. The top ten clones hold roughly 1.6% of a sample with around 110,000 clones, about four fifths of them seen once. The sequenced sample was PBMCs. Receptor source: a woman aged 18-29 years in good health and CMV-seronegative. CDR3s include the opening cysteine and the closing phenylalanine or tryptophan. The order of the fields is D gene, clone size, J gene, V gene, CDR3 protein, CDR3 DNA. A D gene is named only where the DNA matches it firmly. The size field is filled for only some rows; it gives once, few, many or a size class.

>-|-|TRBJ2-5|TRBV6-6
CASSSDLRGGQYF
TGTGCCAGCAGTTCGGACTTACGAGGTGGCCAGTACTTC
>-|-|TRBJ1-3|TRBV6-1
CASSGGGPGNTIYF
TGTGCCAGCAGTGGAGGAGGGCCGGGAAACACCATATATTTT
>-|-|TRBJ2-1|TRBV29-1
CSVEEELNEQFF
TGCAGCGTTGAAGAGGAGCTCAATGAGCAGTTCTTC
>-|-|TRBJ1-1|TRBV5-1
CASSLQVSAEAFF
TGCGCCAGCAGCTTGCAAGTCAGCGCTGAAGCTTTCTTT
>TRBD1|once|TRBJ2-2|TRBV28
CASSFTGAGTGELFF
TGTGCCAGCAGTTTTACAGGGGCGGGCACCGGGGAGCTGTTTTTT
>TRBD2|-|TRBJ2-5|TRBV28
CASSYRGGQETQYF
TGTGCCAGCAGTTATCGGGGGGGACAAGAGACCCAGTACTTC
>-|-|TRBJ1-4|TRBV23-1
CASSPRGLGYEKLFF
TGCGCCAGCAGTCCTCGGGGACTCGGGTATGAAAAACTGTTTTTT
>-|-|TRBJ1-2|TRBV6-1
CASREAAYYGYTF
TGTGCCAGCAGGGAGGCAGCCTACTATGGCTACACCTTC
>-|-|TRBJ1-6|TRBV6-5
CASSYSWQDNSPLHF
TGTGCCAGCAGTTACTCGTGGCAGGATAATTCACCCCTCCACTTT
>-|-|TRBJ1-5|TRBV28
CASSFRNQPQHF
TGTGCCAGCAGTTTCCGGAATCAGCCCCAGCATTTT
>-|once|TRBJ1-5|TRBV7-2
CASSYQGGQPQHF
TGTGCCAGCAGCTACCAGGGAGGTCAGCCCCAGCATTTT
>TRBD1|-|TRBJ2-1|TRBV5-1
CASGGQGVNEQFF
TGCGCCAGCGGGGGACAGGGGGTCAATGAGCAGTTCTTC
>TRBD1|-|TRBJ1-5|TRBV7-9
CASSTTGERNQPQHF
TGTGCCAGCAGCACGACAGGGGAACGCAATCAGCCCCAGCATTTT
>-|-|TRBJ1-1|TRBV20-1
CMVGANTEAFF
TGCATGGTCGGAGCGAACACTGAAGCTTTCTTT
>-|-|TRBJ2-7|TRBV6-6
CASSFSTGSYEQYF
TGTGCCAGCAGTTTCTCGACAGGCTCCTACGAGCAGTACTTC
>-|-|TRBJ2-3|TRBV7-8
CASRPTGGDTDTQYF
TGTGCCAGCAGACCTACAGGGGGGGACACAGATACGCAGTATTTT
>TRBD2|-|TRBJ2-5|TRBV2
CASSEGLAALETQYF
TGTGCCAGCAGTGAAGGGCTAGCGGCGTTAGAGACCCAGTACTTC
>-|-|TRBJ2-7|TRBV28
CASSLVPGNYEQYF
TGTGCCAGCAGCCTAGTTCCGGGAAACTACGAGCAGTACTTC
>TRBD1|-|TRBJ1-5|TRBV7-2
CASSRGQALNQPQHF
TGTGCCAGCAGCCGGGGACAGGCGTTAAATCAGCCCCAGCATTTT
>-|-|TRBJ1-2|TRBV7-9
CASSVGAALGYGYTF
TGTGCCAGCAGCGTAGGGGCGGCACTAGGATATGGCTACACCTTC
>TRBD1|-|TRBJ1-3|TRBV15
CATSQGRGRNTIYF
TGTGCCACCAGTCAAGGCAGGGGGCGAAACACCATATATTTT
>-|-|TRBJ1-1|TRBV5-1
CASSSMTGLRTDTEAFF
TGCGCCAGCAGCAGTATGACCGGACTCAGAACGGACACTGAAGCTTTCTTT
>TRBD1|-|TRBJ2-3|TRBV6-7
CARPGQGTDTQYF
TGTGCCCGCCCGGGACAGGGTACAGATACGCAGTATTTT
>-|-|TRBJ1-1|TRBV15
CATSRDRTQALTFF
TGTGCCACCAGCAGAGATCGTACACAGGCTCTCACTTTCTTT
>-|-|TRBJ1-2|TRBV27
CASSLDSFANYGYTF
TGTGCCAGCAGCCTGGACTCCTTCGCTAACTATGGCTACACCTTC
>-|-|TRBJ2-7|TRBV6-1
CASSEVRGHEQYF
TGTGCCAGCAGTGAAGTAAGGGGCCACGAGCAGTACTTC
>TRBD2|-|TRBJ2-7|TRBV29-1
CSVGLAGSSYEQYF
TGCAGCGTTGGTCTAGCGGGGAGCTCCTACGAGCAGTACTTC
>TRBD2|-|TRBJ2-1|TRBV27
CASSPPGRIYNEQFF
TGTGCCAGCAGTCCCCCCGGGAGGATATACAATGAGCAGTTCTTC
>-|-|TRBJ1-3|TRBV10-3
CAIGDTGKTGNTIYF
TGTGCCATCGGGGATACAGGGAAAACTGGAAACACCATATATTTT
>-|-|TRBJ1-5|TRBV6-1
CASSETGLGNQPQHF
TGTGCCAGCAGTGAAACAGGGTTGGGGAATCAGCCCCAGCATTTT
>-|once|TRBJ1-1|TRBV11-2
CASSQYRVNTEAFF
TGTGCCAGCAGCCAATACAGGGTGAACACTGAAGCTTTCTTT
>-|-|TRBJ2-2|TRBV5-4
CASSPRTEKSGELFF
TGTGCCAGCAGCCCGCGGACAGAAAAGTCCGGGGAGCTGTTTTTT
>-|-|TRBJ1-1|TRBV5-6
CASSPPGKTEAFF
TGTGCCAGCAGCCCCCCGGGGAAGACTGAAGCTTTCTTT
>TRBD1|once|TRBJ1-6|TRBV5-6
CASSYRDRLVPLHF
TGTGCCAGCAGCTACCGGGACAGACTAGTTCCCCTCCACTTT
>-|-|TRBJ2-1|TRBV5-4
CASSLGEAEQFF
TGTGCCAGCAGCTTGGGGGAGGCTGAGCAGTTCTTC
>-|-|TRBJ2-7|TRBV28
CASSLAGAPGAYEQYF
TGTGCCAGCAGTCTTGCGGGGGCCCCAGGGGCCTACGAGCAGTACTTC
>-|-|TRBJ1-1|TRBV6-6
CASRPTLRGFPEAFF
TGTGCCAGCAGACCCACCTTACGGGGGTTTCCTGAAGCTTTCTTT
>-|-|TRBJ1-5|TRBV6-1
CASSEQAHQPQHF
TGTGCCAGCAGTGAACAGGCGCATCAGCCCCAGCATTTT
>-|-|TRBJ1-1|TRBV6-5
CASSYSQLNTEAFF
TGTGCCAGCAGTTACTCTCAATTGAACACTGAAGCTTTCTTT
>TRBD2|-|TRBJ2-6|TRBV30
CAWSVTGGAGANVLTF
TGTGCCTGGAGTGTGACGGGAGGCGCTGGGGCCAACGTCCTGACTTTC
>-|-|TRBJ2-7|TRBV6-1
CASSEEAGGMAYEQYF
TGTGCCAGCAGTGAAGAAGCCGGGGGTATGGCCTACGAGCAGTACTTC
>TRBD2|-|TRBJ2-3|TRBV7-3
CASKAGANTDTQYF
TGTGCCAGCAAAGCGGGAGCGAATACAGATACGCAGTATTTT
>-|once|TRBJ1-1|TRBV19
CASTRTLNTEAFF
TGTGCCAGTACCCGGACACTGAACACTGAAGCTTTCTTT
>TRBD1|-|TRBJ2-7|TRBV2
CASRADRGPLGF
TGTGCCAGCAGGGCCGACAGGGGCCCACTGGGTTTC
>-|-|TRBJ2-5|TRBV7-9
CASTPSRGQETQYF
TGTGCCAGCACACCATCAAGGGGGCAAGAGACCCAGTACTTC
>-|-|TRBJ2-3|TRBV6-5
CASSYSPGATDTQYF
TGTGCCAGCAGTTACTCTCCTGGGGCCACAGATACGCAGTATTTT
>TRBD1|-|TRBJ1-4|TRBV7-2
CASSLADRVSNEKLFF
TGTGCCAGCAGCTTAGCTGACAGGGTTTCTAATGAAAAACTGTTTTTT
>TRBD1|few|TRBJ1-1|TRBV6-6
CASSYWTGNTEAFF
TGTGCCAGCAGTTACTGGACAGGGAACACTGAAGCTTTCTTT
>-|-|TRBJ1-1|TRBV27
CASSPVRENTEAFF
TGTGCCAGCAGTCCCGTAAGAGAGAACACTGAAGCTTTCTTT
>TRBD1|-|TRBJ2-7|TRBV7-9
CASSLVGTASYEQYF
TGTGCCAGCAGCTTAGTGGGGACAGCATCCTACGAGCAGTACTTC
>-|many|TRBJ2-6|TRBV15
CATSRVVSGANVLTF
TGTGCCACCAGCAGAGTAGTCTCTGGGGCCAACGTCCTGACTTTC
>-|once|TRBJ2-5|TRBV6-1
CASSETGGPPETQYF
TGTGCCAGCAGTGAAACCGGGGGACCCCCGGAGACCCAGTACTTC
>-|-|TRBJ2-5|TRBV2
CASSEWTPQETQYF
TGTGCCAGCAGTGAATGGACTCCCCAAGAGACCCAGTACTTC